This T cell receptor (beta chain) comes out of a study of vaccination and CD4 T cells after COVID-19. Background on the study: Control cultures, each given a CEFX pool, an HIV-1 Nef pool, or no peptide, were included.

A note on this clonotype: The antigen remains unidentified.

Cultured CD4+ T-cell DNA underwent Oncomine TCR Beta short-read sequencing. TCRdb reanalysed the PCR reads using MiXCR and keeps one entry per CDR3 protein. The table lists over 15,000 distinct CDR3 sequences, less than 55% of them singletons. CDR1 WNHNN and CDR2 SYGVQD come from the germline V gene (reference sequence). This CDR3 is built from 15 residues. V lost 2 bases and J lost 7; bases outside the gene matches: 5. Treatment meaning: approximately 9-day PBMC culture with coronavirus spike peptide pools or control peptides (ViraFEST assay). The TCR comes from a human donor who had recovered from COVID-19. The chain is built from TRBV10-1 and TRBJ2-3; 11 bases agree with TRBD2. This specimen was CD4+ T cells from blood, cultured in vitro, taken before SARS-CoV-2 vaccination. In DNA, the CDR3 is TGCGCCAGCAGTGAGGTAGCGGGAGGGCCTTATACGCAGTATTTT. As protein: CASSEVAGGPYTQYF.